Listed below are T cell receptor beta chains from one sample, sequenced in a study of tumor-infiltrating lymphocytes in localized non-small cell lung cancer. Some clones are missing from TCRdb's copy, which holds only in-frame ones; the method was immunoSEQ multiplex PCR. The sample holds some 8,700 clones, around three quarters seen once. Sequencing was done on a sample of uninvolved lung tissue not adjacent to the tumor. The receptors stem from a human donor with non-small cell lung cancer. Both conserved end residues are part of each CDR3. The D gene is left open where the match is weak. A clone size is listed for some rows: how often the clone was seen (once, few, many), or a class if it is expanded.

v_gene	d_gene	len	j_gene	abundance	CDR3aa	CDR3nt
TRBV27	TRBD1	17	TRBJ1-1	NA	CASSFGGGRFQNTEAFF	TGTGCCAGCAGTTTTGGAGGGGGCAGATTCCAGAACACTGAAGCTTTCTTT
TRBV6-1	NA	13	TRBJ1-4	NA	CASSVGQDEKLFF	TGTGCCAGCAGTGTAGGACAAGATGAAAAACTGTTTTTT
TRBV20-1	NA	11	TRBJ2-7	NA	CSAGGTYEQYF	TGCAGTGCGGGGGGCACCTACGAGCAGTACTTC
TRBV4-1	TRBD2	16	TRBJ2-2	NA	CASSRRSGTNTGELFF	TGCGCCAGCAGTCGAAGGAGCGGGACGAACACCGGGGAGCTGTTTTTT
TRBV10-2	NA	13	TRBJ2-5	NA	CASSEGRVETQYF	TGCGCCAGCAGTGAGGGCCGGGTGGAGACCCAGTACTTC
TRBV5-6	NA	13	TRBJ2-7	NA	CASSPLTPYEQYF	TGTGCCAGCAGCCCATTAACCCCTTACGAGCAGTACTTC
TRBV4-3	NA	15	TRBJ1-1	NA	CASSPNLGGDTEAFF	TGCGCCAGCAGCCCGAACCTGGGAGGGGACACTGAAGCTTTCTTT
TRBV7-2	NA	17	TRBJ2-6	NA	CASSFSAGTSGANVLTF	TGTGCCAGCAGCTTTTCCGCGGGAACCTCTGGGGCCAACGTCCTGACTTTC
TRBV10-3	TRBD2	18	TRBJ2-3	NA	CAISATGSSGNEADTQYF	TGTGCCATCAGTGCCACGGGGTCTAGCGGGAATGAAGCAGATACGCAGTATTTT
TRBV6-5	TRBD2	15	TRBJ2-7	NA	CASSYKPSGNYEQYF	TGTGCCAGCAGTTACAAGCCTAGCGGAAACTACGAGCAGTACTTC
TRBV11-2	NA	15	TRBJ2-3	few	CASSLGPKSTDTQYF	TGTGCCAGCAGCTTAGGCCCCAAAAGCACAGATACGCAGTATTTT
TRBV5-5	TRBD1	15	TRBJ2-7	NA	CASSLATGGSYEQYF	TGTGCCAGCAGCTTGGCCACAGGGGGATCCTACGAGCAGTACTTC
TRBV20-1	TRBD1	11	TRBJ1-1	NA	CSARTGPEAFF	TGCAGTGCAAGGACAGGTCCTGAAGCTTTCTTT
TRBV2	TRBD2	16	TRBJ2-7	few	CASSGTSGRGAYEQYF	TGTGCCAGCAGTGGGACTAGCGGGAGAGGGGCCTACGAGCAGTACTTC
TRBV11-3	NA	14	TRBJ2-3	once	CASSLDGSTDTQYF	TGTGCCAGCAGCTTAGATGGGAGCACAGATACGCAGTATTTT
TRBV28	TRBD1	16	TRBJ1-3	NA	CASSRAGDRARNTIYF	TGTGCCAGCAGTCGCGCCGGTGACAGGGCCAGAAACACCATATATTTT
TRBV23-1	NA	15	TRBJ2-5	NA	CASTRGSVAQETQYF	TGCGCCAGCACTAGAGGATCCGTGGCTCAAGAGACCCAGTACTTC
TRBV7-9	TRBD2	16	TRBJ2-7	NA	CASSYLLAGGPYEQYF	TGTGCCAGCAGCTATTTACTAGCGGGAGGGCCCTACGAGCAGTACTTC
TRBV7-8	TRBD1	15	TRBJ2-5	NA	CASNEGQGAMETQYF	TGTGCCAGCAACGAAGGACAGGGGGCAATGGAGACCCAGTACTTC
TRBV7-2	NA	15	TRBJ2-3	NA	CASSLKAASTDTQYF	TGTGCCAGCAGCTTAAAAGCTGCTAGCACAGATACGCAGTATTTT
TRBV19	TRBD1	15	TRBJ2-7	once	CASSTAGTGRNEQYF	TGTGCCAGTAGTACAGCCGGGACAGGGAGGAACGAGCAGTACTTC
TRBV7-9	TRBD1	15	TRBJ1-1	NA	CASSPDRGRLAEAFF	TGTGCCAGCAGCCCGGACAGGGGGCGCTTGGCTGAAGCTTTCTTT
TRBV7-9	NA	13	TRBJ1-3	NA	CASSLNVGNTIYF	TGTGCCAGCAGCTTAAATGTGGGAAACACCATATATTTT
TRBV29-1	TRBD2	16	TRBJ2-3	NA	CSVRLSRLAGADTQYF	TGCAGCGTTCGCCTTTCCCGCCTAGCGGGTGCAGATACGCAGTATTTT
TRBV29-1	TRBD1	13	TRBJ2-7	NA	CSGFGDRDYEQYF	TGCAGCGGATTCGGGGACAGGGACTACGAGCAGTACTTC
TRBV28	NA	16	TRBJ1-1	NA	CASSPGGVGSRTEAFF	TGTGCCAGCAGTCCCGGAGGGGTAGGCTCGCGAACTGAAGCTTTCTTT
TRBV6-5	NA	15	TRBJ2-4	NA	CASSSESLAKNIQYF	TGTGCCAGCAGCTCCGAGTCCTTAGCCAAAAACATTCAGTACTTC
TRBV15	NA	15	TRBJ2-5	NA	CATSPLLAGQETQYF	TGTGCCACCAGCCCCCTCCTGGCGGGTCAAGAGACCCAGTACTTC
TRBV11-2	NA	15	TRBJ1-1	NA	CASSTRGVRRTEAFF	TGTGCCAGCAGCACCAGGGGCGTGAGAAGGACTGAAGCTTTCTTT
TRBV10-3	NA	14	TRBJ1-2	NA	CAISDLGQGSGYTF	TGTGCCATCAGTGACTTGGGGCAGGGGTCTGGCTACACCTTC
TRBV15	TRBD2	12	TRBJ2-7	medium-sized	CAISGDGYEQYF	TGTGCCATCAGCGGGGATGGCTACGAGCAGTACTTC
TRBV11-3	TRBD2	15	TRBJ2-7	NA	CASSPGLAGVDEQYF	TGTGCCAGCAGCCCCGGACTAGCGGGAGTTGACGAGCAGTACTTC
TRBV6-6	NA	13	TRBJ1-4	NA	CASSYRVGEKLFF	TGTGCCAGCAGTTACAGGGTGGGTGAAAAACTGTTTTTT
TRBV4-1	NA	14	TRBJ1-1	few	CASSPAPMNTEAFF	TGCGCCAGCAGCCCAGCACCTATGAACACTGAAGCTTTCTTT
TRBV23-1	TRBD1	13	TRBJ2-5	once	CARSTGRQETQYF	TGCGCCAGGTCGACAGGGCGGCAAGAGACCCAGTACTTC
TRBV11-2	NA	14	TRBJ2-3	NA	CASSPETGRDTQYF	TGTGCCAGCAGCCCGGAAACGGGTCGTGATACGCAGTATTTT
TRBV5-1	TRBD2	13	TRBJ2-3	NA	CASKREPTDTQYF	TGCGCCAGCAAGCGGGAGCCCACAGATACGCAGTATTTT
TRBV6-4	NA	16	TRBJ1-5	NA	CASSDGDRSFNQPQHF	TGTGCCAGCAGTGACGGGGACCGATCTTTCAATCAGCCCCAGCATTTT
TRBV19	TRBD1	15	TRBJ1-1	NA	CASSTGQGGNTEAFF	TGTGCCAGTAGTACCGGACAGGGCGGGAACACTGAAGCTTTCTTT
TRBV19	TRBD1	17	TRBJ2-3	NA	CASSTRLTGHGTDTQYF	TGTGCCAGTAGTACCCGTCTGACAGGGCACGGCACAGATACGCAGTATTTT
TRBV7-2	TRBD2	16	TRBJ2-5	NA	CASSSTSAGVGETQYF	TGTGCCAGCAGCTCCACCTCAGCGGGAGTAGGAGAGACCCAGTACTTC
TRBV11-1	NA	16	TRBJ2-3	NA	CASSWMAGDRTDTQYF	TGTGCCAGCAGCTGGATGGCAGGGGATCGCACAGATACGCAGTATTTT
TRBV29-1	NA	12	TRBJ2-2	NA	CSVVGWTGELFF	TGCAGCGTTGTAGGGTGGACCGGGGAGCTGTTTTTT